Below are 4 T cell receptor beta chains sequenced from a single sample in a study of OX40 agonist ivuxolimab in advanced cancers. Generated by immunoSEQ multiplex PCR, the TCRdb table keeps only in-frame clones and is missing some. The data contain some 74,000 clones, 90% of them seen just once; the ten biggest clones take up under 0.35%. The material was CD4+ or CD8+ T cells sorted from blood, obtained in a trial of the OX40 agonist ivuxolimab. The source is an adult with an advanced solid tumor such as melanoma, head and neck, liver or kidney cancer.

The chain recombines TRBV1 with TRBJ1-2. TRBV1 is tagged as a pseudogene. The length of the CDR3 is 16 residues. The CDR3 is CTSSPLFPGDPRGYTF. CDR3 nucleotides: TGCACCAGCAGTCCTCTATTTCCGGGGGACCCCCGGGGCTACACCTTC.

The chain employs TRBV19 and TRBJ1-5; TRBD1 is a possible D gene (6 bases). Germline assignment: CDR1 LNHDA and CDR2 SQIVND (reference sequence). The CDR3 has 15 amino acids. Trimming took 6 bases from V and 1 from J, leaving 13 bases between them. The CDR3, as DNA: TGTGCCAGTAGGTCGGGGGGCTGGAGCAATCAGCCCCAGCATTTT. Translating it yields CASRSGGWSNQPQHF. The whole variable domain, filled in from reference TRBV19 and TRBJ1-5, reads DGGITQSPKYLFRKEGQNVTLSCEQNLNHDAMYWYRQDPGQGLRLIYYSQIVNDFQKGDIAEGYSVSREKKESFPLTVTSAQKNPTAFYLCASRSGGWSNQPQHFGDGTRLSIL.

CDR3 loop: CASSLIAGGLGEQFF. CDR3 nucleotide sequence: TGTGCCAGCAGCTTAATAGCGGGGGGGCTCGGTGAGCAGTTCTTC. J is TRBJ2-1 and V is TRBV7-2; TRBD2 aligns across 11 bases. The CDR3 is made up of 15 amino acids. After removal of 2 bases from V and 9 bases from J, the junction contained 6 bases not matched to a gene. The germline CDR1 and CDR2 sequences are SGHTA and FQGNSA.

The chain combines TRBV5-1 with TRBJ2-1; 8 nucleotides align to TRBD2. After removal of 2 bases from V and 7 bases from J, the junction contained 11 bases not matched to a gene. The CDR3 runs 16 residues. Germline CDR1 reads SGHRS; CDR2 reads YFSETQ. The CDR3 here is CASSFVIGGAGNEQFF. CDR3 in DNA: TGCGCCAGCAGCTTCGTCATCGGGGGGGCTGGAAATGAGCAGTTCTTC.